This T cell receptor (beta chain) emerged from a study of blood T cells in healthy people across ages. In regard to this clonotype: Its antigen is undetermined.

CDR3 length: 14 amino acids. Germline V gives CDR1 SQVTM, CDR2 ANQGSEA. V gave up 4 bases and J gave up 4 bases, with 15 bases separating them. The second PCR ran about 6 to 11 cycles with a sample-barcoded 5' primer and J-beta primers. TCRdb re-called the 5' RACE reads with MiXCR, one entry per CDR3 protein. In the table there are around 970,000 distinct CDR3 sequences, roughly 50% of which are singletons. Regarding the study as a whole: Long-lived donors exceeded aged donors in naive CD4+ cells and diversity. Without sorted subsets, naive and antigen-experienced compartments could not be conclusively compared.

The chain is built from TRBV29-1 and TRBJ2-3, with a tentative D call TRBD2 (5 bases). The clonotype originates from a woman aged 55-70 years in good health. Sequencing used blood. In nucleotides, the CDR3 is TGCAGCGTTGGTGTACTAGTCTGGTCAGATACGCAGTATTTT. Residues: CSVGVLVWSDTQYF.